A selection of T cell receptor beta chains follows, all from one sample in a study of identical twins. MiXCR, run by TCRdb on the 5' RACE reads, gives a single entry per CDR3 protein. Of roughly 500,000 distinct CDR3 sequences listed, roughly a fifth were seen once; the top ten hold about 0.93%. The sample was also reused in another study, on T cells expressing NK-cell markers.

The sequenced material came from CD4+ T cells sorted from blood. The receptors were gathered from a woman between 18 and 29 years old in good health. The CDR3 runs from the conserved cysteine through the conserved F or W. The D gene is left open where the match is weak. The size field is filled for only some rows; it gives once, few, many or a size class.

J gene: TRBJ2-1
V gene: TRBV7-9
clone size: many
D gene: TRBD2
CDR3 DNA: TGTGCCAGTAGACCGCCGGGACTACCCTACAATGAGCAGTTCTTC
CDR3 protein: CASRPPGLPYNEQFF

J gene: TRBJ2-2
V gene: TRBV18
clone size: few
D gene: NA
CDR3 DNA: TGTGCCAGCTCACCGTGGCAACCAAAATTCGACGGGGAGCTGTTTTTT
CDR3 protein: CASSPWQPKFDGELFF

J gene: TRBJ1-1
V gene: TRBV5-1
clone size: NA
D gene: NA
CDR3 DNA: TGCGCCAGCTGTTATGATGTCCCCCCGAACACTGAAGCTTTCTTT
CDR3 protein: CASCYDVPPNTEAFF

J gene: TRBJ2-3
V gene: TRBV6-1
clone size: NA
D gene: TRBD2
CDR3 DNA: TGTGCCAGCAGTGTCGGCGCGACTAGCGTAAGCACAGATACGCAGTATTTT
CDR3 protein: CASSVGATSVSTDTQYF

J gene: TRBJ2-7
V gene: TRBV5-1
clone size: few
D gene: NA
CDR3 DNA: TGCGCCAGCAGCTACGGTCGAACTAGCCCCACCTACGAGCAGTACTTC
CDR3 protein: CASSYGRTSPTYEQYF

J gene: TRBJ1-6
V gene: TRBV11-2
clone size: NA
D gene: NA
CDR3 DNA: TGTGCCAGCGTAGGGCAGGGCTATTCACCCCTCCACTTT
CDR3 protein: CASVGQGYSPLHF

J gene: TRBJ2-7
V gene: TRBV7-9
clone size: many
D gene: NA
CDR3 DNA: TGTGCCAGCAGCTCATGGGGCTCCTACGAGCAGTACTTC
CDR3 protein: CASSSWGSYEQYF

J gene: TRBJ2-7
V gene: TRBV30
clone size: NA
D gene: TRBD2
CDR3 DNA: TGTGCCTGGCGTCTAGCGGGAGGCTACGAGCAGTACTTC
CDR3 protein: CAWRLAGGYEQYF

J gene: TRBJ2-7
V gene: TRBV12-3/TRBV12-4
clone size: few
D gene: NA
CDR3 DNA: TGTGCCAGCAGTTTATCTGTGTGGGTGGGGGAGCAGTACTTC
CDR3 protein: CASSLSVWVGEQYF

J gene: TRBJ2-7
V gene: TRBV6-1
clone size: NA
D gene: TRBD1
CDR3 DNA: TGTGCCAGCAGTCGAGGGACAGGGAGGACCTACGAGCAGTACTTC
CDR3 protein: CASSRGTGRTYEQYF

J gene: TRBJ1-5
V gene: TRBV7-2
clone size: few
D gene: NA
CDR3 DNA: TGTGCCAGCAGCCCGGCCCAGGGGAACCATCAGCCCCAGCATTTT
CDR3 protein: CASSPAQGNHQPQHF

J gene: TRBJ1-1
V gene: TRBV21-1
clone size: NA
D gene: NA
CDR3 DNA: TGTGCCAGCCTTAGACCGTATTGCAACACTGAAGCTTTCTTT
CDR3 protein: CASLRPYCNTEAFF

J gene: TRBJ2-1
V gene: TRBV29-1
clone size: many
D gene: NA
CDR3 DNA: TGCAGCGTTGTACCAGGGTCCAGGTACAATGAGCAGTTCTTC
CDR3 protein: CSVVPGSRYNEQFF

J gene: TRBJ2-4
V gene: TRBV7-2
clone size: NA
D gene: NA
CDR3 DNA: TGTGCCAGCAGCTTGGTGAGAAACATTCAGTACTTC
CDR3 protein: CASSLVRNIQYF

J gene: TRBJ2-1
V gene: TRBV20-1
clone size: few
D gene: TRBD2
CDR3 DNA: TGCAGTGCTAGAGGGGAGGGGCATGAGCAGTTCTTC
CDR3 protein: CSARGEGHEQFF

J gene: TRBJ2-1
V gene: TRBV7-9
clone size: NA
D gene: TRBD2
CDR3 DNA: TGTGCCAGCAGCTTAGGGGGAGGGGTGGGGTCGTATGAGCAGTTCTTC
CDR3 protein: CASSLGGGVGSYEQFF

J gene: TRBJ2-4
V gene: TRBV3-1
clone size: NA
D gene: NA
CDR3 DNA: TGTGCCAGCAGCCAGAGGGACGGTGCAAACATTCAGTACTTC
CDR3 protein: CASSQRDGANIQYF

J gene: TRBJ1-3
V gene: TRBV6-5
clone size: many
D gene: NA
CDR3 DNA: TGTGCCAGCAGTTACGCTGGGGTCTCTGGAAACACCATATATTTT
CDR3 protein: CASSYAGVSGNTIYF

J gene: TRBJ2-7
V gene: TRBV20-1
clone size: NA
D gene: TRBD2
CDR3 DNA: TGCAGTGTTAATAGACCTGGACTAGGGACGCGCGAGCAGTACTTC
CDR3 protein: CSVNRPGLGTREQYF

J gene: TRBJ1-2
V gene: TRBV7-9
clone size: NA
D gene: NA
CDR3 DNA: TGTGCCAGCAGCTTCCCCACAGGGAGGGATGGCTACACCTTC
CDR3 protein: CASSFPTGRDGYTF

J gene: TRBJ2-5
V gene: TRBV7-2
clone size: NA
D gene: TRBD2
CDR3 DNA: TGTGCCAGCAGGGGGAGACTAGCGGGAGAAGAGACCCAGTACTTC
CDR3 protein: CASRGRLAGEETQYF

J gene: TRBJ1-3
V gene: TRBV12-3/TRBV12-4
clone size: few
D gene: NA
CDR3 DNA: TGTGCCAGCACCCAACACATCTCTGGAAACACCATATATTTT
CDR3 protein: CASTQHISGNTIYF

J gene: TRBJ1-5
V gene: TRBV2
clone size: NA
D gene: NA
CDR3 DNA: TGTGCCAGCAGTGAACAGAAGAATCAGCCCCAGCATTTT
CDR3 protein: CASSEQKNQPQHF

J gene: TRBJ2-6
V gene: TRBV5-5
clone size: NA
D gene: NA
CDR3 DNA: TGTGCCAGCAGCCAGGCTTGGGCCAACGTCCTGACTTTC
CDR3 protein: CASSQAWANVLTF

J gene: TRBJ1-2
V gene: TRBV5-6
clone size: NA
D gene: NA
CDR3 DNA: TGTGCCAGCAGCGCCAGTAGCAAAGGCACCTTC
CDR3 protein: CASSASSKGTF

J gene: TRBJ2-6
V gene: TRBV15
clone size: NA
D gene: NA
CDR3 DNA: TGTGCCACCAGCAGAGATGGAACTCAAGGATACGGGGCCAACGTCCTGACTTTC
CDR3 protein: CATSRDGTQGYGANVLTF

J gene: TRBJ2-2
V gene: TRBV7-9
clone size: NA
D gene: NA
CDR3 DNA: TGTGCCAGCAGCACCCGCCCAGGGAGAGGCACCGGGGAGCTGTTTTTT
CDR3 protein: CASSTRPGRGTGELFF